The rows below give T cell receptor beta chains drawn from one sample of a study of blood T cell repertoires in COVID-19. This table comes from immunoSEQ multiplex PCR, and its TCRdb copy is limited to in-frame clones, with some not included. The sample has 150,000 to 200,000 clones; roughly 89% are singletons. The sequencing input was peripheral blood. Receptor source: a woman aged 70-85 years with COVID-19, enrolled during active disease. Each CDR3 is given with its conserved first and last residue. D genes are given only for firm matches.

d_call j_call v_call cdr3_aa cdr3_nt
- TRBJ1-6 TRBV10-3 CAIREGQGSYNSPLHF TGTGCCATCAGGGAGGGGCAGGGTTCCTATAATTCACCCCTCCACTTT
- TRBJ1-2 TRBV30 CAWSPLDRSYTF TGTGCCTGGAGTCCTTTGGACAGAAGCTACACCTTC
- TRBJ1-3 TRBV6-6 CASSYSGHRNTIYF TGTGCCAGCAGTTACTCGGGACACAGGAACACCATATATTTT
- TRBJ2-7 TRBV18 CASSPTDYEQYF TGTGCCAGCTCACCGACAGATTACGAGCAGTACTTC
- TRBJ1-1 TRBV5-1 CASSLDRMNTEAFF TGCGCCAGCAGCTTGGACAGGATGAACACTGAAGCTTTCTTT
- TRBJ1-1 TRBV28 CASMLPGSGNTEAFF TGTGCCAGCATGCTTCCCGGGTCGGGGAACACTGAAGCTTTCTTT
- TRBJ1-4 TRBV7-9 CASSKRTRGKLFF TGTGCCAGCAGCAAACGGACCCGGGGAAAACTGTTTTTT
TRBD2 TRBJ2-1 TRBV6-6 CASRSLAGGPNEQFF TGTGCCAGCAGGAGTCTAGCGGGGGGGCCCAATGAGCAGTTCTTC
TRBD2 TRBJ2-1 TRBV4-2 CASSPRRASGGVYNEQFF TGTGCCAGCAGCCCCCGCAGAGCTAGCGGGGGGGTATACAATGAGCAGTTCTTC
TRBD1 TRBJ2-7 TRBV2 CASKVRRGQGAYEQYF TGTGCCAGCAAGGTACGAAGGGGACAGGGGGCCTACGAGCAGTACTTC
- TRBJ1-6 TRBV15 CATSRDRDLRSAPLHF TGTGCCACCAGCAGAGACCGGGACTTAAGGAGCGCACCCCTCCACTTT
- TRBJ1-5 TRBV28 CASRQGNQPQHF TGTGCCAGCAGACAGGGCAATCAGCCCCAGCATTTT
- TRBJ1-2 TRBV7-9 CASSLETGTYGYTF TGTGCCAGCAGCTTAGAGACAGGCACCTATGGCTACACCTTC
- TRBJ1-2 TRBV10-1 CASSLTGTYGYTF TGCGCCAGCAGCCTTACAGGGACCTATGGCTACACCTTC
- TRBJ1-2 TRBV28 CASRDRDNSYGYTF TGTGCCAGCAGGGACCGGGACAACTCCTATGGCTACACCTTC